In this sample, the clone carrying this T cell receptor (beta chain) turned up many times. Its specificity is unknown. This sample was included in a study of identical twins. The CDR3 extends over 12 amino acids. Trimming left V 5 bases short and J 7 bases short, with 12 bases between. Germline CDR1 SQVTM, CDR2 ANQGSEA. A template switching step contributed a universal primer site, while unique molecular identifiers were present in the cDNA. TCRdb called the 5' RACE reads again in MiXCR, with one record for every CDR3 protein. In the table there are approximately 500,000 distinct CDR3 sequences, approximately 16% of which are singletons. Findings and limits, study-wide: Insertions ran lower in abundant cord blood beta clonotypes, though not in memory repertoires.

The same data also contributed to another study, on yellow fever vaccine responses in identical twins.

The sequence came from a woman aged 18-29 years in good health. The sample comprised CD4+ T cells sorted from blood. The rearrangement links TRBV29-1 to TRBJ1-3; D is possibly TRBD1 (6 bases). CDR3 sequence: CSVLTGKNTIYF. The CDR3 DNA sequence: TGCAGCGTTTTAACAGGGAAGAACACCATATATTTT.